Listed here are 4 T cell receptor beta chains from one sample, sequenced in a study of beta chain features in type 1 diabetes. Their cognate antigens are unknown. Isolated RNA was reverse transcribed in full, so expressed TCRB transcripts were sequenced. Assay used: immunoSEQ multiplex PCR; TCRdb lists only in-frame clones, some missing. The sample includes around 690,000 clones, roughly 12% of them seen just once. Study results and limitations: Moderately but significantly shorter TCRB CDR3s were found in Type 1 diabetes patients in all four CD4+ subsets.

What was sequenced was naive CD4+ T cells from blood. The receptors come from a man aged 25-40 years with type 1 diabetes.

The chain joins TRBV7-9 to TRBJ1-5; 7 positions match TRBD1. The V gene end was trimmed by 5 bases and the J gene end by 5 bases; junction bases not matched to a gene: 6. Germline V gene lookup returns CDR1 SEHNR and CDR2 FQNEAQ (reference sequence). CDR3 length: 14 amino acids. The CDR3, as DNA: TGTGCCAGCAGCCTAACAGGGGATTATCAGCCCCAGCATTTT. Translated, it gives CASSLTGDYQPQHF.

The chain couples TRBV25-1 to TRBJ1-2; weak D call: TRBD1 (5 bases). The length of the CDR3 is 14 residues. Germline CDR1 and CDR2: MGHDK and SYGVNS. V lost 2 bases and J lost 5, with 12 bases in between. The DNA of the CDR3 is TGTGCCAGCAGTGAAGGGGACGCTTCATATGGCTACACCTTC. Protein: CASSEGDASYGYTF.

J is TRBJ2-4 and V is TRBV5-1; D call uncertain. The germline V gene has CDR1 SGHRS and CDR2 YFSETQ. Between the trimmed V and J ends, which lost 2 bases and 2 bases, there was a span of 11 bases. The CDR3 runs 15 residues. The CDR3 protein is CASSFEVGSKNIQYF. DNA of the CDR3: TGCGCCAGCAGCTTTGAGGTGGGGTCCAAAAACATTCAGTACTTC.

This clone was observed a handful of times. The rearrangement uses TRBV30 and TRBJ1-2; 8 nucleotides agree with TRBD1. The CDR3 loop spans 14 amino acids. Germline-derived CDR1 and CDR2 are GTSNPN and SVGIG (reference sequence). Trimming took 0 bases from V and 4 from J; bases not matched to a gene: 4. The CDR3, as DNA: TGTGCCTGGAGTGTATCCGGGACAGGCTATGGCTACACCTTC. The encoded protein is CAWSVSGTGYGYTF.